The clone carrying this T cell receptor (beta chain) was detected only once. These data are taken from a study of blood T cell repertoires in COVID-19. Whole-study context: Material from acute and convalescent COVID-19 was sourced from the United States, Italy and Spain.

Clones were sequenced by immunoSEQ multiplex PCR, and TCRdb holds only the in-frame ones, with some missing. The data hold over 200,000 clones, with approximately 90% observed a single time. Seattle's cohort entered during active infection and was followed longitudinally. Trimming removed 10 bases from V and 2 bases from J, with 15 bases in between. The CDR3 is 13 amino acids. From germline, CDR1 is MNHEY and CDR2 SMNVEV (reference sequence). The chain has TRBV27 and TRBJ2-7; D unclear. The receptor's source is a man younger than 40 with COVID-19, enrolled during active disease. The sequencing input was peripheral blood. The CDR3 loop reads CATLDTLTYEQYF. DNA of the CDR3: TGTGCCACCTTAGACACCCTCACCTACGAGCAGTACTTC.